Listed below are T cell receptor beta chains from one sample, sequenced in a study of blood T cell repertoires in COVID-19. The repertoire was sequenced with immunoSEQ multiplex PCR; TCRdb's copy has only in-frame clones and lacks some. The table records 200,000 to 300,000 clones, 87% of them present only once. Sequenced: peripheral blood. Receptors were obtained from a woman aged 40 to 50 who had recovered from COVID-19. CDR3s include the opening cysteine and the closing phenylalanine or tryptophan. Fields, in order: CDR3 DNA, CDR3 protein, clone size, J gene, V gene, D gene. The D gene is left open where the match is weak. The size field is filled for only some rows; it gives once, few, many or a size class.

DNA: TGCGCCAGCAGCCCGGGGACTAGAGGGACCCAGTACTTC; CDR3: CASSPGTRGTQYF; size: -; J: TRBJ2-5; V: TRBV5-1; D: TRBD2
DNA: TGTGCCAGCAGCGTAGTAGGGGGACAGGGTGGCTACACCTTC; CDR3: CASSVVGGQGGYTF; size: -; J: TRBJ1-2; V: TRBV11-2; D: TRBD1
DNA: TGTGCCTGGAGTTGGGCAGCCTACGAGCAGTACTTC; CDR3: CAWSWAAYEQYF; size: -; J: TRBJ2-7; V: TRBV30; D: -
DNA: TGTGCCAGCAGCCAAGATTATAGCGGGGGAGGCCAGTATTTT; CDR3: CASSQDYSGGGQYF; size: once; J: TRBJ2-3; V: TRBV3-1/TRBV3-2; D: TRBD2
DNA: TGTGCCAGCAGCTCGGGACAGTTCTATGGCTACACCTTC; CDR3: CASSSGQFYGYTF; size: -; J: TRBJ1-2; V: TRBV7-3; D: TRBD1
DNA: TGTGCCAGCAGCTTATCAGGGGTTACCTATGGCTACACCTTC; CDR3: CASSLSGVTYGYTF; size: -; J: TRBJ1-2; V: TRBV11-2; D: -
DNA: TGTGCCATCAGTGCCCGACAGGGAAGAGGCACTGAAGCTTTCTTT; CDR3: CAISARQGRGTEAFF; size: -; J: TRBJ1-1; V: TRBV10-3; D: TRBD1
DNA: TGTGCCAGCAGCCACCCCGGTGATACGCAGTATTTT; CDR3: CASSHPGDTQYF; size: -; J: TRBJ2-3; V: TRBV16; D: -
DNA: TGTGCCAGCAACCCAGAGCGGGGGGCCAGGATAGATACGCAGTATTTT; CDR3: CASNPERGARIDTQYF; size: -; J: TRBJ2-3; V: TRBV9; D: TRBD2
DNA: TGTGCCAGCAGCTTAAATTACGGGAGAATTCTTCGAGGGACTGAAGCTTTCTTT; CDR3: CASSLNYGRILRGTEAFF; size: -; J: TRBJ1-1; V: TRBV11-2; D: -
DNA: TGTGCCAGCAGCGCCGCGGTACCTGGGAAACTGTTTTTT; CDR3: CASSAAVPGKLFF; size: -; J: TRBJ1-4; V: TRBV9; D: -
DNA: TGTGCCAGCAGCCAATCTATGAAGCCCGGGGAGCTGTTTTTT; CDR3: CASSQSMKPGELFF; size: -; J: TRBJ2-2; V: TRBV3-1/TRBV3-2; D: -
DNA: TGCGCCAGCAGCCAAGAAAGATCTAGCTTAACCGGGGAGCTGTTTTTT; CDR3: CASSQERSSLTGELFF; size: -; J: TRBJ2-2; V: TRBV4-1; D: -
DNA: TGCGCCAGCAGCCAAGCCGACACCGCGGGAACAGATACGCAGTATTTT; CDR3: CASSQADTAGTDTQYF; size: few; J: TRBJ2-3; V: TRBV4-3; D: -
DNA: TGTGCCAGCTCACTACGAAGGGGCAAGGGTGAAAAACTGTTTTTT; CDR3: CASSLRRGKGEKLFF; size: -; J: TRBJ1-4; V: TRBV18; D: -
DNA: TGTGCCAGCAGTTTGGAGGGACAGGGGTTCAATTCACCCCTCCACTTT; CDR3: CASSLEGQGFNSPLHF; size: few; J: TRBJ1-6; V: TRBV27; D: TRBD1
DNA: TGTGCCAGCAGTTTATCTCTGACAGCCATCTCCTACGAGCAGTACTTC; CDR3: CASSLSLTAISYEQYF; size: -; J: TRBJ2-7; V: TRBV27; D: -
DNA: TGTGCCAGCAGGACTGGGACAGGCTATCTCAATGAGCAGTTCTTC; CDR3: CASRTGTGYLNEQFF; size: -; J: TRBJ2-1; V: TRBV6-5; D: TRBD1
DNA: TGTGCCAGCAGCCCCCGGACAGGGGGAACCGGGGAGCTGTTTTTT; CDR3: CASSPRTGGTGELFF; size: -; J: TRBJ2-2; V: TRBV11-3; D: TRBD1
DNA: TGTGCCAGCAGCCACCGGGTAGCGGGGGGGCCTGGGGCCAACGTCCTGACTTTC; CDR3: CASSHRVAGGPGANVLTF; size: -; J: TRBJ2-6; V: TRBV7-6; D: TRBD2
DNA: TGTGCCAGCAGTGGGGATGGGGCAGTCGAAAAACTGTTTTTT; CDR3: CASSGDGAVEKLFF; size: -; J: TRBJ1-4; V: TRBV2; D: -
DNA: TGTGCCAGCAGCGTAGCGACAAGTCCGAGGGGCACAGATACGCAGTATTTT; CDR3: CASSVATSPRGTDTQYF; size: -; J: TRBJ2-3; V: TRBV9; D: -
DNA: TGTGCCAGCAGCCCTGATCCGAGGGCGTTCTTC; CDR3: CASSPDPRAFF; size: -; J: TRBJ2-1; V: TRBV7-9; D: -
DNA: TGTGCCACCCAACTACAGGTTGTAACCGGGGAGCTGTTTTTT; CDR3: CATQLQVVTGELFF; size: -; J: TRBJ2-2; V: TRBV10-3; D: -
DNA: TGTGCCAGCAGTGCACAATCGCCGGGAGGACAGTACTTC; CDR3: CASSAQSPGGQYF; size: once; J: TRBJ2-7; V: TRBV27; D: TRBD2
DNA: TGTGCCAGCATCCAGGGATCTGAAGCTTTCTTT; CDR3: CASIQGSEAFF; size: -; J: TRBJ1-1; V: TRBV2; D: -
DNA: TGTGCCTGGAGGACCACAGGGTACGGGAAACTGTTTTTT; CDR3: CAWRTTGYGKLFF; size: -; J: TRBJ1-4; V: TRBV30; D: -
DNA: TGTGCCAGCGCGCCCTCAAGCGGGCAGGGAGAGACCCAGTACTTC; CDR3: CASAPSSGQGETQYF; size: -; J: TRBJ2-5; V: TRBV7-3; D: -
DNA: TGTGCCAGCTCACCAGGACTAGCGGGGGGCCTACCAGAGACCCAGTACTTC; CDR3: CASSPGLAGGLPETQYF; size: -; J: TRBJ2-5; V: TRBV18; D: TRBD2
DNA: TGTGCCATCAGTGGAGGGATCGACAGGGCCTCTAACTATGGCTACACCTTC; CDR3: CAISGGIDRASNYGYTF; size: -; J: TRBJ1-2; V: TRBV10-3; D: TRBD1
DNA: TGTGCCAGCAGCTTGCTAGGTGGCTCCGATGAGCAGTTCTTC; CDR3: CASSLLGGSDEQFF; size: -; J: TRBJ2-1; V: TRBV5-6; D: -
DNA: TGCGCCAGCAGCCAAACTGGGACACTCTATGGCTACACCTTC; CDR3: CASSQTGTLYGYTF; size: -; J: TRBJ1-2; V: TRBV4-3; D: -